This TCR beta chain was sequenced during a study of blood T cell repertoires in COVID-19. In the study overall: PBMCs, B-cell-depleted T cells, or T cells were the source of the cDNA or gDNA that made up the material.

In the authors' workflow: Amplified reference gene primers provided the basis for estimating nucleated cell counts. Method: immunoSEQ multiplex PCR; TCRdb's copy keeps in-frame clones and lacks some. That table furnishes V, J and clone size, whereas the DNA furnished D and trimming. The table records tens of thousands of clones, approximately 90% of them present only once. Germline loops: CDR1 SGHRS, CDR2 YFSETQ. V shed 2 bases and J 4 bases; nucleotides not matched to a gene: 15. CDR3 size: 19 residues. This clonotype was sampled from a human donor in a cohort sampled during active COVID-19. Sequenced material: peripheral blood. The chain is built from TRBV5-1 and TRBJ2-2; 9 positions match TRBD2. The CDR3 is CASSFVGSGRVTGTGELFF. The CDR3 DNA sequence: TGCGCCAGCAGCTTTGTAGGTAGCGGGAGAGTTACGGGCACCGGGGAGCTGTTTTTT.